This T cell receptor beta chain was found in a study of blood T cell repertoires in COVID-19. Study summary: Specimens from acute and convalescent COVID-19 originated in the United States, Italy and Spain. PBMCs, B-cell-depleted T cells, or T cells were the source of the cDNA or gDNA that made up the material.

Enrolled during active infection, Seattle patients were then followed longitudinally. This clone was recorded a few times. In germline, CDR1 is SNHLY, CDR2 FYNNEI. The CDR3 sequence is 15 residues long. With 8 bases removed from V and 0 bases from J, the gap between germline ends came to 17 bases. Repertoires were generated with immunoSEQ multiplex PCR, while TCRdb's copy carries only in-frame clones and drops some. This sample has 84,000 or so clones, with around 80% found just once. The chain links TRBV2 to TRBJ2-7; the D gene is possibly TRBD2 (7 bases). The clonotype comes from a man between 60 and 75 years old with COVID-19, enrolled during active disease. Sample: peripheral blood. The CDR3 DNA is TGTGCCAGCCGTCCTTGGGGGGGCGTCTCCTACGAGCAGTACTTC. It yields the protein CASRPWGGVSYEQYF.